Included here is one TCR beta chain sequence, with context. Its ends do not fully match the called genes, so a read error is possible. This record belongs to a study of blood T cell repertoires in COVID-19. Study summary: Spain, Italy and the United States supplied samples that represented acute and convalescent COVID-19.

Profiling relied on immunoSEQ multiplex PCR, and the TCRdb table lists in-frame clones only, not all of them. The repertoire holds 210,000 or so clones, roughly 90% seen once, with roughly 6.7% in the top ten. The CDR3 length is 17 residues. Germline CDR1 and CDR2: SQVTM and ANQGSEA. The chain uses TRBV29-1 and TRBJ2-3, with D tentatively TRBD1 (6 bases). The origin of this receptor is a middle-aged man with acute or convalescent COVID-19. The sequencing sample was made of peripheral blood. CDR3 DNA sequence: TGCAGCGTCGAAGTTACAAGGTTAGGGACACACACAGATACGCAGTATTTT. Its protein product is CSVEVTRLGTHTDTQYF.